The entry below describes one T cell receptor (beta chain). These data originate in a study of T cell changes during pregnancy in multiple sclerosis. V shed 4 bases and J shed 5 bases, with 15 bases lying between them. CDR3 length: 14 amino acids. Per the germline V gene, CDR1 is SNHLY and CDR2 is FYNNEI. Assay used: immunoSEQ multiplex PCR; TCRdb lists only in-frame clones, some missing. The sample includes 69,000 or so clones, roughly 91% of them seen just once. This clonotype was sampled from a female donor in good health, enrolled as a control in a pregnancy study. Sequenced material: CD4+ T cells from peripheral blood mononuclear cells, taken in the third trimester of pregnancy. V gene TRBV2 combines with J gene TRBJ2-7; D unresolved. As DNA, the CDR3 is TGTGCCAGCAGTGGGGTGATAGTGGGCAACGAGCAGTACTTC. This sequence encodes CASSGVIVGNEQYF.